Below, 19 T cell receptor beta chains from the same sample are listed, as sequenced in a study of T cells expressing NK-cell markers. No DNA is given; TCRdb re-called the 5' RACE reads and lists each CDR3 protein once. The repertoire table contains about 260,000 distinct CDR3 sequences. The sample consisted of blood T cells: a sorted CD56 or NKG2C T cell subset, CD4+ or CD8+ T cells, or bulk PBMC T cells (not recorded which). These receptors were taken from a woman aged 18-70 years in good health.

The chain recombines TRBV6-2 or TRBV6-3 with TRBJ1-1. This CDR3 has 17 amino acids. Germline lookup yields CDR1 MNHEY and CDR2 SVGEGT. CDR3 residues: CASSFVAGAAMNTEAFF.

This sequence joins TRBV20-1 and TRBJ2-3; TCRdb's assignment of TRBD1 cannot be checked, as there is no DNA. CDR3 length: 16 amino acids. Germline values: CDR1 DFQATT, CDR2 SNEGSKA (reference sequence). CDR3 sequence: CSAPRAGGAFTDTQYF.

J is TRBJ2-6 and V is TRBV6-2 or TRBV6-3. CDR3 length: 15 amino acids. Germline V gives CDR1 MNHEY, CDR2 SVGEGT. The CDR3 here is CASSYVDSGANVLTF.

This chain connects TRBV29-1 to TRBJ2-5; TCRdb returns TRBD1, unconfirmable since there is no DNA. Germline V CDR1 and CDR2: SQVTM, ANQGSEA. This CDR3 contains 11 residues. The CDR3 sequence is CSVGRGETQYF.

This chain joins TRBV28 and TRBJ2-7; the D call of TRBD1 rests on TCRdb alone, since no DNA is present to check it. Germline lookup yields CDR1 MDHEN and CDR2 SYDVKM. The CDR3 is 12 amino acids. CDR3 protein: CASSRGIDEQYF. Variable domain in full (rest from reference TRBV28 and TRBJ2-7): DVKVTQSSRYLVKRTGEKVFLECVQDMDHENMFWYRQDPGLGLRLIYFSYDVKMKEKGDIPEGYSVSREKKERFSLILESASTNQTSMYLCASSRGIDEQYFGPGTRLTVT.

This chain connects TRBV4-3 to TRBJ2-3; TCRdb lists TRBD2, though no DNA is available to test this call. Germline V gives CDR1 LGHNA, CDR2 YSLEER. The CDR3 totals 16 residues. This CDR3 is CASSQDGAGPGDTQYF.

V is TRBV20-1 and J is TRBJ1-5; with no DNA, the TCRdb D assignment of TRBD1 cannot be verified. The germline CDR1 and CDR2 sequences are DFQATT and SNEGSKA (reference sequence). This CDR3 comprises 14 residues. CDR3 loop: CSAREGTSNQPQHF.

The genes are TRBV6-2 or TRBV6-3 and TRBJ2-2; TCRdb calls TRBD1, which cannot be checked without DNA. The CDR3 contains 15 residues. Germline lookup yields CDR1 MNHEY and CDR2 SVGEGT. The CDR3 spells CASGDSGLVTGELFF.

The rearrangement joins TRBV7-2 to TRBJ1-6. Germline CDR1 and CDR2: SGHTA and FQGNSA. CDR3 length equals 14 residues. CDR3 in amino acids: CASKDYGNHSPLHF.

The chain uses TRBV5-4 and TRBJ2-1; TCRdb's D call of TRBD2 is untestable without DNA. Germline V CDR1 and CDR2: SGHNT, YYREEE (reference sequence). The length of the CDR3 is 16 residues. The CDR3 protein is CASSSGLAGGLDEQFF.

The rearrangement uses TRBV5-1 and TRBJ1-1; with no DNA, the TCRdb D assignment of TRBD1 cannot be verified. Per germline, CDR1 SGHRS and CDR2 YFSETQ. The CDR3 sequence is 18 residues long. The CDR3 region is CASVARSTGLSIGTEAFF.

This chain uses TRBV12-3 or TRBV12-4 with TRBJ1-1; TCRdb returns TRBD1, unconfirmable since there is no DNA. The length of the CDR3 is 17 residues. CDR3 sequence: CASSPGGTGTKNTEAFF.

The chain joins TRBV10-1 to TRBJ2-3. CDR1 and CDR2 (germline): WNHNN, SYGVQD (reference sequence). This CDR3 comprises 16 residues. CDR3 sequence: CASSESGHTGVDTQYF.

The V gene is TRBV20-1, the J gene TRBJ2-7; TCRdb selects TRBD2, and the lack of DNA leaves this call unchecked. CDR1 is DFQATT, CDR2 SNEGSKA, per germline (reference sequence). The CDR3 contains 15 residues. CDR3 sequence reads: CSATGLAGGIYEQYF.

V gene TRBV20-1 combines with J gene TRBJ2-1; the TRBD1 assignment by TCRdb is unverifiable without DNA. The germline CDR1 and CDR2 sequences are DFQATT and SNEGSKA (reference sequence). The CDR3 contains 14 residues. The CDR3 sequence: CSAARTGTTNEQFF.

J is TRBJ1-1 and V is TRBV7-9; without DNA, the TCRdb call of TRBD1 cannot be checked. The CDR3 extends over 11 amino acids. The germline V gene has CDR1 SEHNR and CDR2 FQNEAQ (reference sequence). Here the CDR3 reads CASSLKGEAFF.

This chain connects TRBV9 to TRBJ1-4. This CDR3 contains 14 residues. CDR1 and CDR2 from the germline V gene are SGDLS and YYNGEE. CDR3 sequence: CASSAGDINEKLFF.

The chain has TRBV7-2 and TRBJ1-1. The CDR3 loop spans 12 amino acids. Germline CDR1 reads SGHTA; CDR2 reads FQGNSA. The CDR3 loop reads CASSFWEGTAFF.

This chain links TRBV7-2 with TRBJ2-1; TCRdb gives TRBD2 as the D gene, but with no DNA this cannot be confirmed. Germline V lookup: CDR1 SGHTA, CDR2 FQGNSA. The CDR3 is 16 residues long. The CDR3 region is CASSVGGGRLYNEQFF.